One sample yielded the 9 T cell receptor beta chains listed below, sequenced in a study of blood T cell repertoires in COVID-19 (dated by TCRdb to 2020 to 2021). Libraries were prepared through the immunoSEQ multiplex PCR assay. TCRdb carries this immuneACCESS record with in-frame sequences only. Its versions omit some clonotypes, under half of them owing to an unresolved V gene in the studies checked, with the rest unexplained. This sample lists approximately 130,000 clones; roughly four fifths were detected once. The ten largest clones capture more than 10% of the sample. Sequenced sample: peripheral blood. The receptor set was obtained from a human donor in a cohort sampled during active COVID-19.

This sequence joins TRBV5-5 and TRBJ1-3, with D perhaps TRBD1 (5 bases). V lost 0 bases and J lost 0, with 7 bases in between. Per the germline V gene, CDR1 is SGHKS and CDR2 is YYEKEE (reference sequence). The CDR3 is made up of 15 amino acids. CDR3 protein: CASSLDGHSGNTIYF. As DNA, the CDR3 is TGTGCCAGCAGCTTGGACGGACACTCTGGAAACACCATATATTTT.

The V gene is TRBV2, the J gene TRBJ2-2; 12 bases match TRBD1. CDR1 is SNHLY, CDR2 FYNNEI, per germline. This CDR3 region has 15 residues. V lost 5 bases and J lost 5; bases outside the gene matches: 3. The CDR3 loop is CASSPGQGATGELFF. In DNA form, the CDR3 reads TGTGCCAGCAGTCCGGGACAGGGGGCGACCGGGGAGCTGTTTTTT.

The chain carries TRBV6-5 and TRBJ1-2, with D maybe TRBD1 (6 bases). Trimming removed 6 bases from V and 8 bases from J, with 22 bases in between. The CDR3 extends over 15 amino acids. Germline CDR1 reads MNHEY; CDR2 reads SVGAGI. CDR3 region: CASRQNRDRVGGYTF. For the CDR3, the DNA is TGTGCCAGCAGGCAGAACAGGGATAGGGTAGGGGGCTACACCTTC.

Written as DNA, the CDR3 is TGTGCCAGCAGCCAAGCGAGAAGCGAGCAGTACTTC. It is translated as CASSQARSEQYF. The chain links TRBV28 to TRBJ2-7; D is undetermined. Deletions cut 6 bases from V and 6 bases from J, with 12 bases between. Germline V gene lookup returns CDR1 MDHEN and CDR2 SYDVKM. The CDR3 has 12 residues.

The chain links TRBV6-5 to TRBJ2-5; TRBD2 might be the D (5 bases). CDR3 length equals 13 residues. V lost 5 bases and J 5 bases, leaving 12 bases between the germline ends. Germline V gives CDR1 MNHEY, CDR2 SVGAGI. The CDR3 DNA reads TGTGCCAGCAGTCCCGGGGTATGGGAGACCCAGTACTTC. Encoded protein: CASSPGVWETQYF.

V and J are TRBV11-2 and TRBJ1-1; D unclear. V lost 3 bases and J lost 1, with 3 bases in between. Germline CDR1 SGHAT, CDR2 FQNNGV. The CDR3 runs 12 residues. DNA of the CDR3: TGTGCCAGCAGCTTGAGGAACACTGAAGCTTTCTTT. Translated: CASSLRNTEAFF.

This clone was seen a single time. This chain connects TRBV12-3 or TRBV12-4 to TRBJ1-6, with D perhaps TRBD1 (6 bases). The V end was cut by 5 bases, the J end by 7 bases, with 9 bases between. This CDR3 has 13 residues. CDR3 amino acids: CASSPDRNSPLHF. The CDR3 nucleotides are TGTGCCAGCAGTCCTGACAGGAATTCACCCCTCCACTTT.

The genes are TRBV2 and TRBJ2-2, with a tentative D call TRBD1 (5 bases). The germline V gene has CDR1 SNHLY and CDR2 FYNNEI. This CDR3 has 14 residues. Trimming left V 4 bases short and J 5 bases short, with 11 bases between. CDR3 bases: TGTGCCAGCAGTGCGACAGACGTAACCGGGGAGCTGTTTTTT. It encodes CASSATDVTGELFF.

V and J are TRBV28 and TRBJ1-1; 11 bases are shared with TRBD1. Germline trimming cut 1 base from V and 7 bases from J; bases unmatched to any gene: 5. The CDR3 has 15 amino acids. Germline CDR1 and CDR2: MDHEN and SYDVKM. CDR3 coding DNA: TGTGCCAGCAGTTTATTGGACAGGGGGCGACTTGAAGCTTTCTTT. Its protein is CASSLLDRGRLEAFF.